This T cell receptor (beta chain) came from a study of technical replicates of blood from a few donors. Germline V gene data show CDR1 as MDHEN and CDR2 as SYDVKM. V lost 6 bases, J lost 8 bases, and 25 bases lay in between. This CDR3 spans 17 amino acids. Libraries were prepared by immunoSEQ multiplex PCR; TCRdb keeps only in-frame clonotypes and omits some of them. The table shows about 80,000 clones, with almost 98% occurring only once. The clonotype originates from a human donor in good health. This rearrangement joins TRBV28 to TRBJ1-4; D is possibly TRBD1 (5 bases). The sample was T cells isolated from PBMCs. The CDR3 sequence: CASSYPPGGSQEEKLFF. CDR3 DNA sequence: TGTGCCAGCAGCTACCCCCCGGGGGGGAGTCAAGAGGAAAAACTGTTTTTT.